This T cell receptor (beta chain) was documented in a study of blood T cell repertoires in COVID-19. Overall study: Sources were T cells, B-cell-depleted T cells, or PBMCs; the material itself was cDNA or gDNA.

V lost 4 bases and J lost 3, with 6 bases in between. The CDR3 sequence is 12 residues long. As handled by the study authors: For nucleated cells, counts were estimated from reference gene primer amplification. TCRdb keeps only in-frame clones here, not all; method: immunoSEQ multiplex PCR. V, J and clone size derive from that table, while D and trimming were established from the DNA sequence. Among about 290,000 clones listed, around 89% were seen once. Sequenced material: peripheral blood. The chain has TRBV12-3 or TRBV12-4 and TRBJ1-1; D gene ambiguous. The clonotype was recovered from a man in his forties with acute or convalescent COVID-19. The CDR3 DNA sequence: TGTGCCAGCAGTTGGAGGGACACTGAAGCTTTCTTT. Its translation: CASSWRDTEAFF.